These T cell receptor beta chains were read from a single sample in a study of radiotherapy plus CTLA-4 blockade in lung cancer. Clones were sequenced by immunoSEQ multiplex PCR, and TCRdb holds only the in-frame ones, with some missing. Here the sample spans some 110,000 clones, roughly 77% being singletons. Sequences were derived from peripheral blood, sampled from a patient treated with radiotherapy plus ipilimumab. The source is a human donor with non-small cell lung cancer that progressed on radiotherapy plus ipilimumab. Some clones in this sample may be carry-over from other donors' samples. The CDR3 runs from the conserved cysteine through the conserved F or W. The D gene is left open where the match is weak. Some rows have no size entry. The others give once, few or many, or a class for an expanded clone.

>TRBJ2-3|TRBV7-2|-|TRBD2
TGTGCCAGCAGCCGGCGGGAGGATACGCAGTATTTT
CASSRREDTQYF
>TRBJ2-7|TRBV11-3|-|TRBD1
TGTGCCAGCAGCGGACAGGGAACCTACGAGCAGTACTTC
CASSGQGTYEQYF
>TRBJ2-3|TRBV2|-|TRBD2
TGTGCCAGCAGTTTAGCGGGGGGGCGCACAGATACGCAGTATTTT
CASSLAGGRTDTQYF
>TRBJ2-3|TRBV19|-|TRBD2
TGTGCCAGTAGTATTCTCGCGGGGGGGAATACGCAGTATTTT
CASSILAGGNTQYF
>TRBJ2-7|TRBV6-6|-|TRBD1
TGTGCCAGCATGGGGGACAGTGAAACTTACGAGCAGTACTTC
CASMGDSETYEQYF
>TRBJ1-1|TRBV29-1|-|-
TGCAGCGTTGGAATTCCGCTTATGAACACTGAAGCTTTCTTT
CSVGIPLMNTEAFF
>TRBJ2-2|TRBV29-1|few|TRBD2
TGCAGCGTTGGTTTTTCCAGCGGGGGGGTGGTCGGGGAGCTGTTTTTT
CSVGFSSGGVVGELFF
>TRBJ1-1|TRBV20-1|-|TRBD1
TGCAGTGCTCTGGGACAGACTGAAGCTTTCTTT
CSALGQTEAFF
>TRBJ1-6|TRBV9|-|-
TGTGCCAGCAGCGTAGAGCCTTGGGGGCCTAATTCACCCCTCCACTTT
CASSVEPWGPNSPLHF
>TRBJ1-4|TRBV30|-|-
TGTGCCTGGAGTGTATTCGGGATATCTGAACTGTTTTTT
CAWSVFGISELFF
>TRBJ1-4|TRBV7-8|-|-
TGTGCCAGCAGCTTAGAACCGCGCAGTGAAAAACTGTTTTTT
CASSLEPRSEKLFF
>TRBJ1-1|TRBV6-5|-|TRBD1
TGTGCCAGCAAGCCAACAGGGGGCGGTGAAGCTTTCTTT
CASKPTGGGEAFF
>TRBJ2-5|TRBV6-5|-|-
TGTGCCAGCCGCCTCCTGGGCGGGGGCCGAGAGACCCAGTACTTC
CASRLLGGGRETQYF
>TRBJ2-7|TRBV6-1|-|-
TGTGCCAGCAGTACTACAGGGTACGGTCGCGAGCAGTACTTC
CASSTTGYGREQYF
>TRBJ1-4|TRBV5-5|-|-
TGTGCCAGCAGCCCTGTGGTGCTGACAGGCTCGTTTGAAAAACTGTTTTTT
CASSPVVLTGSFEKLFF
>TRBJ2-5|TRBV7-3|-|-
TGTGCCAGCAGCTTAACTAGCGTCCGCGGGGAGACCCAGTACTTC
CASSLTSVRGETQYF
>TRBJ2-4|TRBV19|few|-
TGTGCCAGTAGTCGGTGGAGGAGTACGGTCGCCCAGAAAAACATTCAGTACTTC
CASSRWRSTVAQKNIQYF
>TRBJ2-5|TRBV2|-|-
TGTGCCAGCAGCGTTTTAGGGGGGGACCAGACCCAGTACTTC
CASSVLGGDQTQYF
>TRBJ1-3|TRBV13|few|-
TGTGCCAGCAGCCGCTCAGTGGTCGCCGGAAACACCATATATTTT
CASSRSVVAGNTIYF
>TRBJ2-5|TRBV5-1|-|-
TGCGCCAGCAGCTTAGGCGGGACGGCAGAGACCCAGTACTTC
CASSLGGTAETQYF
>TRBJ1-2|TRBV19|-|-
TGTGCCAGTAGTATACTGGGGCGCGGCTACACCTTC
CASSILGRGYTF
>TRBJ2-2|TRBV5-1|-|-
TGCGCCAGCAGCTTCACAGGGAACACCGGGGAGCTGTTTTTT
CASSFTGNTGELFF
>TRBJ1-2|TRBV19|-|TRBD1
TGTGCCAGTATGTTAACTCGGACAGGGGGCGTTAACTATGGCTACACCTTC
CASMLTRTGGVNYGYTF
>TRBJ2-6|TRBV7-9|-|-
TGTGCCAGCAGCTTAATCCCAGCTGGGGCCAACGTCCTGACTTTC
CASSLIPAGANVLTF
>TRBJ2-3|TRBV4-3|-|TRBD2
TGCGCCAGCAGCCAAGGATTAGCGGGGAGCACAGATACGCAGTATTTT
CASSQGLAGSTDTQYF
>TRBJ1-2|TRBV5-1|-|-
TGCGCCAGCAGCTTGGGTCCATCTAACTATGGCTACACCTTC
CASSLGPSNYGYTF
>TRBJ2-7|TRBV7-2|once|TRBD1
TGTGCCAGCAGCTTAGGAGGGGACAGCTCCTACGAGCAGTACTTC
CASSLGGDSSYEQYF
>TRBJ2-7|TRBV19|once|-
TGTGCCAGCAAGGGATTAACCTACGAGCAGTACTTC
CASKGLTYEQYF
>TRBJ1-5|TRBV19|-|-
TGTGCCACTTCCGACAGGCCCAATCAGCCCCAGCATTTT
CATSDRPNQPQHF
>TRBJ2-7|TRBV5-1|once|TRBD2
TGCGCCAGCAGCCTTACTAGCGGGGGGAGCTCCTACGAGCAGTACTTC
CASSLTSGGSSYEQYF
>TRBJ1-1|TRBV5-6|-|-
TGTGCCAGCAGCTTGTATTTACAGCCGACCAGGCACACTGAAGCTTTCTTT
CASSLYLQPTRHTEAFF
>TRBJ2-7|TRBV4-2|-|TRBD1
TGTGCCAGCAGCCAAGCCGGACAGGGGCCATACGAGCAGTACTTC
CASSQAGQGPYEQYF
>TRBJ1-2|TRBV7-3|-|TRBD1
TGTGCCAGCAGCTTAACAATAGGGACAGGGACGCTTAATGGCTACACCTTC
CASSLTIGTGTLNGYTF
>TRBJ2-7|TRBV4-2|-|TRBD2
TGTGCCAGCAGCCAAGATAGCGGGGGACCGTACGAGCAGTACTTC
CASSQDSGGPYEQYF
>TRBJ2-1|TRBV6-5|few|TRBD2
TGTGCCAGCAGGCTAGCGGCCTACAATGAGCAGTTCTTC
CASRLAAYNEQFF
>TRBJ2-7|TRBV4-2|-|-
TGTGCCAGCAGCCAACCTTCAGGGCCCTACGAGCAGTACTTC
CASSQPSGPYEQYF
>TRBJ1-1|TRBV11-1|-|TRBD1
TGTGCCAGCAGCTTAGCACCGGGACAGGGGACGACTGAAGCTTTCTTT
CASSLAPGQGTTEAFF
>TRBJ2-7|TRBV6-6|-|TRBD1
TGTGCCAGCAACCCCAAGGGACAGGGGGCTTTCGAGCAGTACTTC
CASNPKGQGAFEQYF
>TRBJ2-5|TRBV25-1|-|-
TGTGCCAGCAACTTAGGAGTGGGGACCCAGTACTTC
CASNLGVGTQYF
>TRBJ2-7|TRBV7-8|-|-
TGTGCCAGCAGCGGGATGGGGGAAGTAAACTACGAGCAGTACTTC
CASSGMGEVNYEQYF
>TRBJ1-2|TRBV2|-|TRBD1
TGTGCCAGCAGTGCTGGGGACAGGGGGAGAGGATACTATGGCTACACCTTC
CASSAGDRGRGYYGYTF
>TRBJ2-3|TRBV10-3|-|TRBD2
TGTGCCATCAGTTGGGGACTAGCGGGGGGGCTCAGCACAGATACGCAGTATTTT
CAISWGLAGGLSTDTQYF
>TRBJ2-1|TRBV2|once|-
TGTGCCAGCAGCCGGGACGGGCGGTACAATGAGCAGTTCTTC
CASSRDGRYNEQFF
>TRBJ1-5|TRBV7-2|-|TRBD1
TGTGCCAGCAGCCCGCGGCCGGGGACAGGGAGTCAGCCCCAGCATTTT
CASSPRPGTGSQPQHF
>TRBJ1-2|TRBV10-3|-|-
TGTGCCATACTTGGCCGGGAGACTAACTATGGCTACACCTTC
CAILGRETNYGYTF
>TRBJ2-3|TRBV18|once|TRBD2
TGTGCCAGCTCACCCCCTCCGGGGACTAGCGGGGAGATCACAGATGCGCAGTATTTT
CASSPPPGTSGEITDAQYF
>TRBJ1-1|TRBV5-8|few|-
TGTGCCAGCAGCTTGGTTGGCACTGAAGCTTTCTTT
CASSLVGTEAFF
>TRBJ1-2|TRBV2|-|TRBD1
TGTGCCAGCAGTGACCCGGGACAGTCCAGAAATGGCTACACCTTC
CASSDPGQSRNGYTF
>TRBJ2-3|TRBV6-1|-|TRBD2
TGTGCCAGCAGCAGGACTAGCGCAGATACGCAGTATTTT
CASSRTSADTQYF
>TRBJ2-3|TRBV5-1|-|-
TGCGCCAGCAGCTTAAAAGGGGAGACAGATACGCAGTATTTT
CASSLKGETDTQYF
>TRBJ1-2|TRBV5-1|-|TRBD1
TGCGCCAGCAGCCAGGGGACAGCTGAATCTGGGGGCTATGGCTACACCTTC
CASSQGTAESGGYGYTF
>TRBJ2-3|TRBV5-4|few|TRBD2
TGTGCCAGCAGCTCCCTAGCGGGGGGACCCGGGGATACGCAGTATTTT
CASSSLAGGPGDTQYF
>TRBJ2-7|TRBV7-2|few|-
TGTGCCAGCAGCTTTTCAGGAGTTGCCGAGCAGTACTTC
CASSFSGVAEQYF
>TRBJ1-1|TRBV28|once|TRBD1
TGTGCCAGCAGTTTATGGGGGGGACAGGGCTGGAGGTTGAACACTGAAGCTTTCTTT
CASSLWGGQGWRLNTEAFF
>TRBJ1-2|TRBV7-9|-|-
TGTGCCAGCAGCTTAGTGGCCGGATTAAACTATGGCTACACCTTC
CASSLVAGLNYGYTF